The next 5 T cell receptor beta chains were all read from a single sample in a study of blood T cell repertoires in COVID-19. Produced via immunoSEQ multiplex PCR; TCRdb's table is partial and in-frame only. The sample carries about 160,000 clones, about 83% recorded once. Sequencing was done on a sample of peripheral blood. These receptors were collected from a man between 60 and 70 years old with acute or convalescent COVID-19.

The V and J genes are TRBV28 and TRBJ1-1, with TRBD1 as a possible D gene (6 bases). Germline V gives CDR1 MDHEN, CDR2 SYDVKM. With 2 bases removed from V and 5 bases from J, the gap between germline ends came to 6 bases. The CDR3 has 12 amino acids. The CDR3 sequence is CASSLRGTEAFF. As DNA, the CDR3 is TGTGCCAGCAGTTTAAGGGGGACTGAAGCTTTCTTT.

V and J are TRBV6-1 and TRBJ1-5; 7 bases map to TRBD1. The CDR3 runs 17 residues. Germline V gene sequence: CDR1 MNHNS, CDR2 SASEGT. V shed 2 bases and J 7 bases; nucleotides not matched to a gene: 14. CDR3 DNA: TGTGCCAGCAGTGAATTGACCGCGACAGGGTCAGGGCAGCCCCAGCATTTT. It encodes CASSELTATGSGQPQHF.

About this clone: Since a much larger clone is just one base distant, this may be a read error. J is TRBJ1-3 and V is TRBV5-1, with TRBD1 matching 7 bases. There are 14 residues in the CDR3. Trimming removed 4 bases from V and 2 bases from J; junction bases left unmatched: 3. Germline V gene lookup returns CDR1 SGHRS and CDR2 YFSETQ. CDR3 residues: CASSPTGTGNTIYF. In DNA, the CDR3 is TGCGCCAGCAGCCCGACAGGGACTGGAAACACCATATATTTT.

CDR3 loop: CAITTTGSGNTIYF. The CDR3 DNA reads as TGTGCCATCACAACCACGGGCTCTGGAAACACCATATATTTT. The J gene is TRBJ1-3, the V gene TRBV10-3; no clear D. The germline V and J ends were trimmed by 7 bases and 0 bases, with 10 bases remaining between them. Germline CDR1 ENHRY, CDR2 SYGVKD. The CDR3 spans 14 residues.

V is TRBV19 and J is TRBJ1-3; D is ambiguous. The CDR3 consists of 13 residues. V lost 11 bases and J 0 bases, leaving 11 bases between the germline ends. Germline CDR1 reads LNHDA; CDR2 reads SQIVND (reference sequence). This chain's CDR3 is CAAAPASGNTIYF. CDR3 sequence (DNA): TGTGCCGCGGCCCCCGCCTCTGGAAACACCATATATTTT.